The T cell receptor (beta chain) described here comes from a study of T-cell reconstitution after alpha-beta-depleted transplantation in children. Unique molecular identifiers featured in how the TCRbeta library was prepared. TCRdb re-called the PCR reads with MiXCR, one entry per CDR3 protein. Found here are about 500,000 distinct CDR3 sequences, around a third of them singletons; the top ten hold under 3%. This clonotype was observed many times. The source was PBMCs from the stem cell graft donor, collected from the stem cell graft. The origin of this receptor is a human donor who donated a stem cell graft to a child with aplastic anemia.

The CDR3 loop reads CASSLTGGSGANVLTF. CDR3 DNA: TGTGCCAGCAGTTTAACCGGGGGCTCGGGGGCCAACGTCCTGACTTTC. V and J are TRBV6-5 and TRBJ2-6; possibly TRBD1 or TRBD2 for D (6 bases each). Trimming removed 4 bases at V and 4 bases at J, with 14 bases between. The CDR3 is made up of 16 amino acids. Germline assignment: CDR1 MNHEY and CDR2 SVGAGI.